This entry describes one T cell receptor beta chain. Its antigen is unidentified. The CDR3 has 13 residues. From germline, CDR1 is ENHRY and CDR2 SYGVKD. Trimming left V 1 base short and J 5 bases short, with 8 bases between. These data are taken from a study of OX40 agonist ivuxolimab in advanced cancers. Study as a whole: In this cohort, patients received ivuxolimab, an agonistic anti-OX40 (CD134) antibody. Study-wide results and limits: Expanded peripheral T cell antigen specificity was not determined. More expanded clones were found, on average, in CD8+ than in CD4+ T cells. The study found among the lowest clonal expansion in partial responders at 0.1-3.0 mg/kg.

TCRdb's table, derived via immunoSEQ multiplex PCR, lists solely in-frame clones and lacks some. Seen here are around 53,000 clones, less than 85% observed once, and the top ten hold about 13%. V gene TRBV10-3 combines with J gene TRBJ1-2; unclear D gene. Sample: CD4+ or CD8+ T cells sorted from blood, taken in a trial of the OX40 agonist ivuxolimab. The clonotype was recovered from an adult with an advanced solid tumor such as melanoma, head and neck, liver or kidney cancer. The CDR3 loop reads CAISELAGYGYTF. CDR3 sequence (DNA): TGTGCCATCAGTGAGTTGGCAGGTTATGGCTACACCTTC.